The 5 T cell receptor beta chains below come from one sample, sequenced in a study of cytomegalovirus exposure and HLA in healthy donors. The PCR ran on 60 Vbeta and 13 Jbeta primers. The table came from immunoSEQ multiplex PCR; TCRdb's copy has only in-frame clones and leaves some out. The sample lists 120,000 to 150,000 clones, 80% seen once, with roughly 4.7% in the top ten. The sequenced sample was PBMCs. Source of these receptors: a male donor in good health and CMV-seronegative.

The V gene is TRBV4-3, the J gene TRBJ2-1; 10 bases fit TRBD1. Per the germline V gene, CDR1 is LGHNA and CDR2 is YSLEER. The CDR3 runs 17 residues. Trimming cost V 0 bases and J 8 bases; bases outside gene matches: 10. CDR3 amino acids: CASSQEIRTGGSHEQFF. In DNA form, the CDR3 reads TGCGCCAGCAGCCAAGAGATCCGGACAGGGGGATCACATGAGCAGTTCTTC.

The chain couples TRBV7-2 to TRBJ1-5; maybe TRBD1 (6 bases). Germline V gene data show CDR1 as SGHTA and CDR2 as FQGNSA. Between the trimmed V and J ends, which lost 1 base and 8 bases, there was a span of 12 bases. CDR3 length: 14 amino acids. The CDR3 spells CASSLVPSGEPQHF. In DNA, the CDR3 is TGTGCCAGCAGCTTAGTGCCTTCAGGGGAGCCCCAGCATTTT.

The V gene is TRBV27, the J gene TRBJ1-1, with 8 bases identical to TRBD1. The trim removed 1 base at V and 4 bases at J, leaving 5 bases unmatched. CDR1 is MNHEY and CDR2 is SMNVEV in the germline V gene (reference sequence). CDR3 length: 15 amino acids. CDR3 sequence (DNA): TGTGCCAGCAGTTTATTTGGACAGGGTTCCACTGAAGCTTTCTTT. This sequence encodes CASSLFGQGSTEAFF.

Concerning this clone itself: Other DNA sequences from this sample encode an identical CDR3 as well. The V and J genes are TRBV5-4 and TRBJ1-1; D remains ambiguous. V shed 3 bases and J shed 0 bases, with 18 bases lying between them. CDR1 SGHNT and CDR2 YYREEE come from the germline V gene (reference sequence). The CDR3 is made up of 17 amino acids. CDR3 sequence reads: CASSSTQVALMNTEAFF. CDR3 bases: TGTGCCAGCAGCTCGACCCAGGTGGCTCTGATGAACACTGAAGCTTTCTTT.

CDR3: CSVGADRVGYEQYF. The CDR3 DNA is TGCAGCGTTGGTGCTGACAGGGTAGGCTACGAGCAGTACTTC. This chain links TRBV29-1 with TRBJ2-7; 7 bases line up with TRBD1. The CDR3 runs to 14 residues. V lost 4 bases, J lost 3 bases, and 9 bases stayed unmatched. Germline assignment: CDR1 SQVTM and CDR2 ANQGSEA.